This T cell receptor beta chain was recovered during a study of cytomegalovirus exposure and HLA in healthy donors. Per germline, CDR1 SGHTA and CDR2 FQGNSA. Trimming left V 1 base short and J 5 bases short, with 14 bases between. CDR3 length: 15 residues. Study-wide results and limits: Subsequent analysis showed first-cohort TCR clusters tending to co-occur in more than 90 validation repertoires.

Data came from immunoSEQ multiplex PCR; TCRdb stores just in-frame clones and leaves some out. The sample records 170,000 or so clones, 85% being singletons. Turning to this clone: Its antigen is still unknown.

The J gene is TRBJ2-5, the V gene TRBV7-2; no clear D. Input material: PBMCs. This receptor was obtained from a man aged 18 to 30 in good health and CMV-seropositive. CDR3 amino acids: CASSLEARVFETQYF. The CDR3 DNA reads TGTGCCAGCAGCTTAGAAGCGAGAGTTTTCGAGACCCAGTACTTC.